This paragraph covers one TCR beta chain sequence. Antigen unknown. This entry is derived from a study of T cells in localized non-small cell lung cancer. Germline CDR1 SGHRS, CDR2 YFSETQ. The CDR3 covers 16 residues. J lost 0 bases, V lost 4 bases, and 4 bases had no gene match. The repertoire was sequenced with immunoSEQ multiplex PCR; TCRdb's copy has only in-frame clones and lacks some. The sample contains about 45,000 clones, 75% to 95% of which appear only once. Overall study results and limits: Longer overall survival accompanied higher blood T cell density.

Sequenced here: PBMCs, sampled before any cancer treatment. V is TRBV5-1 and J is TRBJ2-6; 7 nucleotides match TRBD2. The TCR comes from a woman aged 40 to 75 with stage II lung adenocarcinoma. CDR3 sequence reads: CASSLGGNSGANVLTF. The CDR3 bases are TGCGCCAGCAGCCTCGGGGGGAACTCTGGGGCCAACGTCCTGACTTTC.